This T cell receptor beta chain was recorded in a study of metastatic and nonmetastatic thyroid tumors. Study-level background: Across peripheral blood and tumor or nodule tissue samples taken from malignant and benign thyroid patients, the repertoires were compared with one another. Study-wide findings and caveats: A significant increase in TCR beta diversity was reportedly seen in malignant thyroid tumors relative to benign nodules, in blood and tumor.

Of note for this clone: Its antigen is unknown.

In the authors' workflow: To classify distant metastasis in papillary thyroid cancer, a model was built from CDR3 differences across clinicopathological groups. TCRdb used MiXCR to call clones anew from the PCR reads. These V and J calls originate from TCRdb's pipeline instead of the authors' own analysis. Seen here are about 64,000 clones, 4% to 4.5% observed once, and the top ten hold 20% to 25%. There were no patients who had received any treatment before thyroid surgery. Looked up from germline, CDR1 is MNHNS and CDR2 is SASEGT. V lost 6 bases to trimming and J lost 6 bases; unmatched junction nucleotides: 4. The CDR3 length is 14 residues.

V gene TRBV6-1 combines with J gene TRBJ2-3; 12 bases map to TRBD2. The clonotype was recovered from a female donor with papillary thyroid cancer or a benign thyroid nodule (not recorded which). Some clones in this sample may be carry-over from other donors' samples. Sequences were obtained from blood. The CDR3 DNA sequence: TGTGCCAGCAGGTCTAGCGGGAGGGGGGATACGCAGTATTTT. Translation gives CASRSSGRGDTQYF.